The 30 T cell receptor beta chains given below trace back to one sample, sequenced in a study of spatial heterogeneity in lung cancer. Time point specified: sample taken at primary tumor resection. Whole RNA, which was extracted from tumor, nontumor lung tissue or frozen PBMC, was sequenced without any cell sorting. TCRdb re-called the 5' RACE reads with MiXCR, one entry per CDR3 protein. The table has about 80,000 distinct CDR3 sequences, under 25% seen once. Sequencing used PBMCs, obtained at surgery. The receptors were gathered from a male donor with early-stage non-small cell lung cancer.

This clonotype was counted only a few times. The rearrangement joins TRBV20-1 to TRBJ2-7, with D possibly TRBD2 on 5 matching bases. The CDR3 is made up of 13 amino acids. The germline CDR1 and CDR2 sequences are DFQATT and SNEGSKA (reference sequence). V was cut by 0 bases and J by 1 base, with 7 bases left in between. The CDR3 DNA reads TGCAGTGCTAGAGATACTAGGTCCTACGAGCAGTACTTC. This sequence encodes CSARDTRSYEQYF.

This clonotype has just a few counts. This chain connects TRBV7-2 to TRBJ2-7; D is unclear. Germline lookup yields CDR1 SGHTA and CDR2 FQGNSA. V gave up 5 bases and J gave up 6 bases, with 17 bases separating them. The CDR3 is made up of 14 amino acids. The CDR3 protein is CASSAVPGIGEQYF. The CDR3 coding sequence is TGTGCCAGCAGCGCGGTCCCGGGCATCGGCGAGCAGTACTTC.

The chain recombines TRBV29-1 with TRBJ2-3; D is unresolved. The CDR3 has 13 residues. V shed 4 bases and J shed 2 bases, with 10 bases lying between them. The germline V gene has CDR1 SQVTM and CDR2 ANQGSEA. The CDR3 coding sequence is TGCAGCGTTGTTCTCGCGATCACAGATACGCAGTATTTT. This translates into CSVVLAITDTQYF.

A few counts support this clonotype. The chain links TRBV24-1 to TRBJ2-6; a possible D gene is TRBD1 (6 bases). V lost 5 bases to trimming and J lost 4 bases, with 8 bases between them. Germline V gene lookup returns CDR1 KGHDR and CDR2 SFDVKD. The length of the CDR3 is 14 residues. The CDR3 bases are TGTGCCACCAGTGGGGGGCCCGGGGCCAACGTCCTGACTTTC. Translation gives CATSGGPGANVLTF.

This clonotype was recorded a few times. The V call is TRBV28, the J call TRBJ1-5, with D maybe TRBD1 (6 bases). The CDR3 has 14 residues. Germline V CDR1 and CDR2: MDHEN, SYDVKM. V lost 3 bases, J lost 6 bases, and 12 bases lay in between. Here the CDR3 reads CASSFRGALQPQHF. CDR3 coding DNA: TGTGCCAGCAGTTTTCGGGGGGCACTTCAGCCCCAGCATTTT.

This clonotype was counted between two and nine times. The J gene is TRBJ2-5, the V gene TRBV9; TRBD2 aligns across 8 bases. Trimming took 2 bases from V and 2 from J; bases not matched to a gene: 5. The CDR3 loop spans 15 amino acids. Looked up from germline, CDR1 is SGDLS and CDR2 is YYNGEE. Here the CDR3 DNA reads TGTGCCAGCAGCGTCAGCGGGGGAGCACAAGAGACCCAGTACTTC. As protein: CASSVSGGAQETQYF.

This clonotype has only a few counts. DNA of the CDR3: TGCGCCAGCAGCTTGGCCGACAGGGTCCAAGAGACCCAGTACTTC. It encodes CASSLADRVQETQYF. The chain couples TRBV5-1 to TRBJ2-5, with 7 bases matching TRBD1. The CDR3 loop spans 15 amino acids. V shed 0 bases and J 1 base; nucleotides not matched to a gene: 3. The germline V gene has CDR1 SGHRS and CDR2 YFSETQ.

This chain uses TRBV7-3 with TRBJ2-3, with D possibly TRBD1 on 5 matching bases. The CDR3 has 15 amino acids. The V gene's germline CDR1 is SGHTA and CDR2 FQGTGA. Trimming left V 1 base short and J 6 bases short, with 14 bases between. The CDR3 protein is CASSLNAVSGDTQYF. Written as DNA, the CDR3 is TGTGCCAGCAGCTTAAACGCGGTTTCAGGGGATACGCAGTATTTT.

This clonotype was picked up a small number of times. CDR3 residues: CSEKGGGDTQYF. The CDR3 DNA is TGCAGCGAGAAGGGGGGTGGCGATACGCAGTATTTT. The V call is TRBV29-1, the J call TRBJ2-3; D is possibly TRBD1 or TRBD2 (6 bases each). This CDR3 spans 12 amino acids. Between the trimmed V and J ends, which lost 7 bases and 6 bases, there was a span of 14 bases. Germline V gives CDR1 SQVTM, CDR2 ANQGSEA.

The chain carries TRBV7-9 and TRBJ1-4; 9 nucleotides agree with TRBD1. Trimming took 6 bases from V and 7 from J; bases not matched to a gene: 6. The CDR3 sequence is 14 residues long. Per the germline V gene, CDR1 is SEHNR and CDR2 is FQNEAQ (reference sequence). In DNA form, the CDR3 reads TGTGCCAGCAGTTCGGGACAGGGCGTTGAAAAACTGTTTTTT. Encoded protein: CASSSGQGVEKLFF.

This CDR3 reads CASSKGDSPLHF. CDR3 in DNA: TGTGCCAGCAGTAAGGGGGATTCACCCCTCCACTTT. V is TRBV7-9 and J is TRBJ1-6; TRBD1 is a possible D gene (6 bases). Per germline, CDR1 SEHNR and CDR2 FQNEAQ (reference sequence). There are 12 residues in the CDR3. V dropped 6 bases and J dropped 8 bases, with 8 bases sitting between them.

The rearrangement uses TRBV5-6 and TRBJ1-1; D unresolved. Trimming left V 0 bases short and J 0 bases short, with 21 bases between. CDR1 and CDR2 (germline): SGHDT, YYEEEE. CDR3 size: 19 residues. The CDR3, as DNA: TGTGCCAGCAGCTTGGCATCGTGGCAGGCCGAGCGCTTGAACACTGAAGCTTTCTTT. Its translation: CASSLASWQAERLNTEAFF.

This clonotype occurred a few times. DNA of the CDR3: TGTGCCAGCAGATCGGACTCCTACGAGCAGTACTTC. Its translation: CASRSDSYEQYF. The chain recombines TRBV2 with TRBJ2-7, with D uncertain. V was pared by 6 bases and J by 0 bases, with 6 bases between. The CDR3 runs to 12 residues. From germline, CDR1 is SNHLY and CDR2 FYNNEI. Full variable domain (remainder filled in from reference TRBV2 and TRBJ2-7): EPEVTQTPSHQVTQMGQEVILRCVPISNHLYFYWYRQILGQKVEFLVSFYNNEISEKSEIFDDQFSVERPDGSNFTLKIRSTKLEDSAMYFCASRSDSYEQYFGPGTRLTVT.

The V call is TRBV6-6, the J call TRBJ2-7; the D gene is possibly TRBD1 (6 bases). V dropped 6 bases and J dropped 2 bases, with 14 bases sitting between them. Germline V lookup: CDR1 MNHNY, CDR2 SVGAGI (reference sequence). This CDR3 contains 14 residues. CDR3 bases: TGTGCCAGCAGAAACAGGGTTGGGACCTACGAGCAGTACTTC. It encodes CASRNRVGTYEQYF.

The genes are TRBV14 and TRBJ1-1, with D uncertain. The CDR3 consists of 11 residues. V lost 3 bases to trimming and J lost 1 base, with 0 bases between them. Germline assignment: CDR1 SGHDN and CDR2 FVKESK. The CDR3 is CASSQNTEAFF. The CDR3 bases are TGTGCCAGCAGCCAGAACACTGAAGCTTTCTTT.

This chain links TRBV20-1 with TRBJ2-1, with TRBD2 matching 10 bases. The V segment lost 2 bases and the J segment 8 bases; nucleotides outside the gene matches: 0. This CDR3 is built from 12 residues. Per the germline V gene, CDR1 is DFQATT and CDR2 is SNEGSKA (reference sequence). The CDR3 loop reads CSARLAGDEQFF. The CDR3 nucleotides read TGCAGTGCTAGACTAGCGGGAGATGAGCAGTTCTTC.

This clonotype was found many times. V gene TRBV7-9 combines with J gene TRBJ2-5, with a tentative D call TRBD2 (6 bases). Germline V lookup: CDR1 SEHNR, CDR2 FQNEAQ (reference sequence). The CDR3 length is 18 residues. Trimming shortened V by 4 bases and J by 2 bases, and 23 bases separated the two germline ends. This chain's CDR3 is CASSSPGWWGGRQETQYF. In DNA form, the CDR3 reads TGTGCCAGCAGCTCACCGGGGTGGTGGGGAGGACGGCAAGAGACCCAGTACTTC. Full variable domain (remainder filled in from reference TRBV7-9 and TRBJ2-5): DTGVSQNPRHKITKRGQNVTFRCDPISEHNRLYWYRQTLGQGPEFLTYFQNEAQLEKSRLLSDRFSAERPKGSFSTLEIQRTEQGDSAMYLCASSSPGWWGGRQETQYFGPGTRLLVL.

The genes are TRBV7-3 and TRBJ2-4; D remains unclear. Germline CDR1 and CDR2: SGHTA and FQGTGA. This CDR3 is 13 amino acids long. Trimming removed 1 base from V and 8 bases from J, with 9 bases in between. The CDR3 region has the DNA TGTGCCAGCAGCTTAAACCAGAGAGACATTCAGTACTTC. It translates to CASSLNQRDIQYF.

The V gene is TRBV6-1, the J gene TRBJ2-3; TRBD1 matches 7 bases. J gave up 6 bases and V 5 bases, and 5 bases lay outside the gene matches. The CDR3 runs 13 residues. Germline CDR1 is MNHNS and CDR2 is SASEGT. DNA of the CDR3: TGTGCCAGCAGTCGGGACAGCCTGGATACGCAGTATTTT. Encoded protein: CASSRDSLDTQYF.

The table lists this clonotype with a few counts. The CDR3 coding sequence is TGTGCCAGCCGGGCAACGGACGCAAATCAGCCCCAGCATTTT. Amino acid sequence: CASRATDANQPQHF. The chain has TRBV2 and TRBJ1-5; D is unclear. This CDR3 is 14 amino acids long. The germline V and J ends were trimmed by 8 bases and 4 bases, with 15 bases remaining between them. Germline CDR1 is SNHLY and CDR2 is FYNNEI.

The J gene is TRBJ2-3, the V gene TRBV18; a possible D gene is TRBD2 (5 bases). CDR1 and CDR2 (germline): KGHSH, LQKENI. CDR3 size: 15 residues. Trimming took off 5 bases at V and 2 bases at J, with 14 bases between the two ends. The CDR3 nucleotides are TGTGCCAGCTCAACGGAGGCGGCATCCACAGATACGCAGTATTTT. Translated: CASSTEAASTDTQYF.

This clonotype has just a few counts. The rearrangement links TRBV7-6 to TRBJ1-3, with TRBD1 matching over 8 bases. CDR3 length equals 18 residues. In germline, CDR1 is SGHVS, CDR2 FNYEAQ. With 3 bases clipped from V and 2 bases from J, the junction kept 12 bases outside the gene matches. CDR3 protein: CASSFGSPGGLTGNTIYF. The DNA of the CDR3 is TGTGCCAGCAGCTTCGGTTCCCCAGGGGGCCTAACTGGAAACACCATATATTTT. The full variable domain, in which reference TRBV7-6 and TRBJ1-3 provide the parts outside the CDR3, is GAGVSQSPRYKVTKRGQDVALRCDPISGHVSLYWYRQALGQGPEFLTYFNYEAQQDKSGLPNDRFSAERPEGSISTLTIQRTEQRDSAMYRCASSFGSPGGLTGNTIYFGEGSWLTVV.

The gene calls are TRBV7-3 and TRBJ2-1, with D maybe TRBD2 (7 bases). CDR3 size: 14 residues. Trimming pared 6 bases from V and 7 bases from J, leaving 16 bases between. Germline V CDR1 and CDR2: SGHTA, FQGTGA. In DNA, the CDR3 is TGTGCCAGCAGACGTATCGCGGGGGCGAATGAGCAGTTCTTC. Protein sequence: CASRRIAGANEQFF.

The chain has TRBV7-3 and TRBJ2-2, with TRBD1 matching 7 bases. V shed 2 bases and J 0 bases; nucleotides not matched to a gene: 3. Germline assignment: CDR1 SGHTA and CDR2 FQGTGA. The CDR3 contains 16 residues. CDR3 sequence: CASSLVGTANTGELFF. The CDR3 DNA follows: TGTGCCAGCAGCTTAGTGGGGACAGCGAACACCGGGGAGCTGTTTTTT.

This clonotype showed up just a few times. The chain links TRBV6-5 to TRBJ2-7; 13 bases fit TRBD2. CDR3 length: 16 amino acids. Per germline, CDR1 MNHEY and CDR2 SVGAGI. The V and J ends lost 4 bases and 2 bases, in that order; junction bases with no gene match: 5. CDR3 protein: CASSSRGLAGAYEQYF. CDR3 nucleotide sequence: TGTGCCAGCAGTTCCCGAGGACTAGCGGGAGCCTACGAGCAGTACTTC.

The chain uses TRBV5-1 and TRBJ1-2; 7 bases are shared with TRBD1. There are 16 residues in the CDR3. Per germline, CDR1 SGHRS and CDR2 YFSETQ. The junction had 14 bases not matched to a gene; V was cut back by 5 bases and J by 4 bases. The CDR3 here is CASRPQGVAGIYGYTF. The CDR3 DNA follows: TGCGCCAGCAGACCCCAGGGGGTGGCCGGTATCTATGGCTACACCTTC.

The CDR3 loop is CASDGTGSVGANVLTF. The CDR3 nucleotides are TGTGCCAGCGACGGGACAGGTTCGGTGGGGGCCAACGTCCTGACTTTC. The J gene is TRBJ2-6, the V gene TRBV4-2; 8 bases fit TRBD1. CDR1 is LGHNA and CDR2 is YNFKEQ in the germline V gene. The CDR3 runs to 16 residues. Trimming at V came to 8 bases and at J to 4 bases, leaving 10 bases not matched to a gene.

This clonotype came up once. One junction end disagrees with the germline gene, perhaps due to a read error. The chain links TRBV6-5 to TRBJ1-2; D remains unclear. CDR1 is MNHEY, CDR2 SVGAGI, per germline. CDR3 length: 15 residues. Written as DNA, the CDR3 is TGTGCCAACAGTTACTCGTGGGGTCTCGATTATGGCTACACCTTC. It codes for CANSYSWGLDYGYTF.

This clonotype was detected many times. This chain joins TRBV6-2 or TRBV6-3 and TRBJ2-3; D is undetermined. Per the germline V gene, CDR1 is MNHEY and CDR2 is SVGEGT. The V and J ends lost 0 bases and 4 bases respectively, with 8 bases between them. The CDR3 contains 14 residues. CDR3 amino acids: CASSYSWSADTQYF. CDR3 bases: TGTGCCAGCAGTTACTCGTGGTCGGCAGATACGCAGTATTTT.

This clonotype has just a few counts. The V and J genes are TRBV5-1 and TRBJ2-3; D is uncertain. V was trimmed by 0 bases and J by 1 base, leaving 9 bases between them. The CDR3 covers 15 residues. CDR1 SGHRS and CDR2 YFSETQ come from the germline V gene. For the CDR3, the DNA is TGCGCCAGCAGCTTGGACCCGTCCCGCACAGATACGCAGTATTTT. Encoded protein: CASSLDPSRTDTQYF.